One sample yielded the 9 T cell receptor beta chains listed below, sequenced in a study of blood T cell repertoires in COVID-19. Clones were sequenced by immunoSEQ multiplex PCR, and TCRdb holds only the in-frame ones, with some missing. This repertoire shows around 90,000 clones, 85% to 90% found once; its top ten account for around 2.1%. The source material was peripheral blood. Receptors originate from a man in his forties or fifties with COVID-19, enrolled during active disease.

The V and J genes are TRBV27 and TRBJ2-7, with D possibly being TRBD2 (6 bases). V lost 5 bases, J lost 1 base, and 12 bases lay in between. Germline values: CDR1 MNHEY, CDR2 SMNVEV (reference sequence). This CDR3 is 14 amino acids long. The CDR3 DNA follows: TGTGCCAGCAGTCCCCGGACTACATCCTACGAGCAGTACTTC. Translating it yields CASSPRTTSYEQYF.

The J gene is TRBJ1-1, the V gene TRBV30, with D possibly TRBD1 on 5 matching bases. CDR1 and CDR2 (germline): GTSNPN, SVGIG (reference sequence). The V end lost 0 bases, the J end lost 4 bases, and 9 bases lay between the germline ends. The CDR3 is 13 amino acids. The CDR3 is CAWSVGGFTEAFF. CDR3 bases: TGTGCCTGGAGTGTGGGGGGGTTCACTGAAGCTTTCTTT.

The chain combines TRBV5-1 with TRBJ2-2, with TRBD2 matching 7 bases. This CDR3 is built from 16 residues. V was pared by 0 bases and J by 5 bases, with 7 bases of the junction left unmatched. Germline CDR1 is SGHRS and CDR2 is YFSETQ. The CDR3: CASSLVGGFKTGELFF. For the CDR3, the DNA is TGCGCCAGCAGCTTGGTCGGGGGGTTTAAGACCGGGGAGCTGTTTTTT. Drawing the rest from reference TRBV5-1 and TRBJ2-2, the complete variable domain is KAGVTQTPRYLIKTRGQQVTLSCSPISGHRSVSWYQQTPGQGLQFLFEYFSETQRNKGNFPGRFSGRQFSNSRSEMNVSTLELGDSALYLCASSLVGGFKTGELFFGEGSRLTVL.

This clone was seen a few times. The chain employs TRBV27 and TRBJ1-4; 11 bases agree with TRBD1. The CDR3 loop spans 15 amino acids. Germline V CDR1 and CDR2: MNHEY, SMNVEV (reference sequence). The V and J ends lost 4 bases and 7 bases, in that order; junction bases with no gene match: 5. In DNA form, the CDR3 reads TGTGCCAGCAGTTCTCGGACAGGGGGCGGTGAAAAACTGTTTTTT. This translates into CASSSRTGGGEKLFF.

The J gene is TRBJ1-2, the V gene TRBV7-9, with TRBD1 identical over 9 bases. Trimming took 3 bases from V and 4 from J; bases not matched to a gene: 3. CDR1 SEHNR and CDR2 FQNEAQ come from the germline V gene (reference sequence). The CDR3 covers 14 residues. CDR3 in DNA: TGTGCCAGCAGCTTTAAGACAGGGGGCTATGGCTACACCTTC. Translation gives CASSFKTGGYGYTF. Full variable domain (outside the CDR3, taken from reference TRBV7-9 and TRBJ1-2): DTGVSQNPRHKITKRGQNVTFRCDPISEHNRLYWYRQTLGQGPEFLTYFQNEAQLEKSRLLSDRFSAERPKGSFSTLEIQRTEQGDSAMYLCASSFKTGGYGYTFGSGTRLTVV.

This clone was seen a single time. The chain couples TRBV7-2 to TRBJ1-3; a weak D match, TRBD1 (5 bases). V dropped 1 base and J dropped 3 bases, with 7 bases sitting between them. This CDR3 has 14 amino acids. The germline gives CDR1 SGHTA, CDR2 FQGNSA. CDR3 protein: CASSLDRNGNTIYF. The CDR3 DNA follows: TGTGCCAGCAGCTTAGACAGGAATGGAAACACCATATATTTT.

About this clone itself: Germline is not matched at one junction end, which may reflect a read error. The sample carries other DNA sequences with the same CDR3. In DNA, the CDR3 is TGTGCCAGTACCGGACTCACGGGTGGTAATTCACCTCTCCACTTT. It translates to CASTGLTGGNSPLHF. This sequence joins TRBV19 and TRBJ1-6, with unresolved D. The length of the CDR3 is 15 residues. Germline V lookup: CDR1 LNHDA, CDR2 SQIVND (reference sequence).

This chain links TRBV5-1 with TRBJ1-2; 11 bases match TRBD1. J gave up 9 bases and V 9 bases, and 10 bases lay outside the gene matches. Per germline, CDR1 SGHRS and CDR2 YFSETQ. The CDR3 covers 13 residues. The DNA of the CDR3 is TGCGCCACCGGGACAGGGGGGACAGAGAGCTACACCTTC. Its translation is CATGTGGTESYTF. The whole variable domain, remainder taken from reference TRBV5-1 and TRBJ1-2, is KAGVTQTPRYLIKTRGQQVTLSCSPISGHRSVSWYQQTPGQGLQFLFEYFSETQRNKGNFPGRFSGRQFSNSRSEMNVSTLELGDSALYLCATGTGGTESYTFGSGTRLTVV.

A few counts support this clone. The J gene is TRBJ1-1, the V gene TRBV2; TRBD1 aligns across 7 bases. The length of the CDR3 is 12 residues. From germline, CDR1 is SNHLY and CDR2 FYNNEI. V dropped 6 bases and J dropped 8; count of bases not matched to a gene: 6. CDR3 residues: CASRYPGQEAFF. CDR3 DNA: TGTGCCAGCAGGTACCCGGGACAGGAAGCTTTCTTT.